This T cell receptor (beta chain) was sequenced in a study of OX40 agonist ivuxolimab in advanced cancers. Findings and limits, study-wide: There were, on average, more expanded clones in CD8+ T cells than in CD4+.

Clones were read by immunoSEQ multiplex PCR, and TCRdb kept only the in-frame ones, dropping some. Of fewer than 85,000 clones listed, around 83% are singletons. Looked up from germline, CDR1 is LGHNT and CDR2 is FRNRAP. The CDR3 covers 15 residues. Germline trimming cut 0 bases from V and 7 bases from J; bases unmatched to any gene: 3. Regarding this clone: The target antigen is unknown.

The sequencing used CD4+ or CD8+ T cells sorted from blood, collected in a trial of the OX40 agonist ivuxolimab. The receptor was isolated from an adult with an advanced solid tumor such as melanoma, head and neck, liver or kidney cancer. V usage is TRBV12-5 and J usage is TRBJ2-5, with TRBD2 matching 12 bases. The CDR3 DNA reads TGTGCTAGTGGTTTGGTTCCTAGCGGGGGGGGGACCCAGTACTTC. This encodes CASGLVPSGGGTQYF.